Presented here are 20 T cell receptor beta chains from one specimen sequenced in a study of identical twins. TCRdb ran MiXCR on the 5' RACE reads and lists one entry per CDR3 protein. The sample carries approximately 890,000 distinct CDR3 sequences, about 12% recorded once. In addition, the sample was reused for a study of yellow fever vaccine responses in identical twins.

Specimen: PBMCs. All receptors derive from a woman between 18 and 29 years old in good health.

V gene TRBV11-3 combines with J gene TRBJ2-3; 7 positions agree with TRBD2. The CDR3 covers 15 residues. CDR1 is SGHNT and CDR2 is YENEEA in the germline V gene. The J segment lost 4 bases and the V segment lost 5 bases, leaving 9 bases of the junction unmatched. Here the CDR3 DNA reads TGTGCCAGCAGCCCTGGGGCGGGAGACCCAGATACGCAGTATTTT. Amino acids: CASSPGAGDPDTQYF.

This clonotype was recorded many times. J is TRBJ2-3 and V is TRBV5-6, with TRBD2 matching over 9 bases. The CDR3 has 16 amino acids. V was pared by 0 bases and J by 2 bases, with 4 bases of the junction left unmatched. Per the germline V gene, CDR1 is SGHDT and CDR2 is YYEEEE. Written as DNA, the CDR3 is TGTGCCAGCAGCTTGGCGCTAGCGGGATTCACAGATACGCAGTATTTT. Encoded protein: CASSLALAGFTDTQYF.

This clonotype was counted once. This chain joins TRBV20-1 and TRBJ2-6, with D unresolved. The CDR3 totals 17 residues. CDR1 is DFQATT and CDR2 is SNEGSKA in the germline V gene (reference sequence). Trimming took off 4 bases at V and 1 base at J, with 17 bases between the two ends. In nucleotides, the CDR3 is TGCAGTGCTATGAATTTGGCATCCCAATCTGGGGCCAACGTCCTGACTTTC. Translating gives CSAMNLASQSGANVLTF.

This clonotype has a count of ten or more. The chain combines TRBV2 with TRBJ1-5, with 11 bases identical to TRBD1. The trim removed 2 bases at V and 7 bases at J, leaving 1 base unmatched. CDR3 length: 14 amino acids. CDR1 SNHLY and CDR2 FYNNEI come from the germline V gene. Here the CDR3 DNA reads TGTGCCAGCAGTGAAAGGACAGGGGGCCAGCCCCAGCATTTT. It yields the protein CASSERTGGQPQHF.

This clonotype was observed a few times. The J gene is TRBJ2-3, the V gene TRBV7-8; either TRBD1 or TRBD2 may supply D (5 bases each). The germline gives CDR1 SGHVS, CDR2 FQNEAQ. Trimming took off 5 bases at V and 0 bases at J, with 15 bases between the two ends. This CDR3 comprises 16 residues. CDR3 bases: TGTGCCAGCAGCCCCCGGGACGGAGATAGCACAGATACGCAGTATTTT. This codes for CASSPRDGDSTDTQYF. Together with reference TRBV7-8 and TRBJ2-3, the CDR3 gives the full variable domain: GAGVSQSPRYKVAKRGQDVALRCDPISGHVSLFWYQQALGQGPEFLTYFQNEAQLDKSGLPSDRFFAERPEGSVSTLKIQRTQQEDSAVYLCASSPRDGDSTDTQYFGPGTRLTVL.

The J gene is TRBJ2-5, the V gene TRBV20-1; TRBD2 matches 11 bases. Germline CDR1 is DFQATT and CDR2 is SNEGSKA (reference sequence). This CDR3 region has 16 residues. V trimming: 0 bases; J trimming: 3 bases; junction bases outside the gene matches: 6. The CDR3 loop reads CSARDWASGGKETQYF. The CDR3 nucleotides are TGCAGTGCTAGAGATTGGGCTAGCGGGGGGAAAGAGACCCAGTACTTC.

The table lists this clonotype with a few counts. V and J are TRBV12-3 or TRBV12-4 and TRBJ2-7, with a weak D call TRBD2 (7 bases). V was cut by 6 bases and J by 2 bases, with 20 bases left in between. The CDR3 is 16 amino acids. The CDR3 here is CASSRGGAGPPYEQYF. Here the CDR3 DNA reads TGTGCCAGCAGCCGAGGGGGAGCGGGACCCCCCTACGAGCAGTACTTC.

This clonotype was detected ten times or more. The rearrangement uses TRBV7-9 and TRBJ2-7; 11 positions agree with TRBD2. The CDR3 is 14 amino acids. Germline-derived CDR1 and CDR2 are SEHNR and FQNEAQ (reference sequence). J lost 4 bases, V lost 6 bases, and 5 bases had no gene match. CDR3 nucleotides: TGTGCCAGCAGTTCTGGGACTAGCGGTTACGAGCAGTACTTC. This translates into CASSSGTSGYEQYF.

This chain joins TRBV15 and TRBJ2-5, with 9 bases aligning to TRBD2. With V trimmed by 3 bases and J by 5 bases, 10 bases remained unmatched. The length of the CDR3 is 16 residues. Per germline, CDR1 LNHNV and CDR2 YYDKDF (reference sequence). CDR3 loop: CATSSRVSGSRETQYF. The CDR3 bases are TGTGCCACCAGCAGTAGGGTTAGCGGGAGCCGGGAGACCCAGTACTTC.

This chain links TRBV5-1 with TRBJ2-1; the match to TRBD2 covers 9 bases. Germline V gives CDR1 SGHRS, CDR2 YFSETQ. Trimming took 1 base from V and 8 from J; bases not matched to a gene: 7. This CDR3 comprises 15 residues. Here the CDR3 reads CASSLRTSGLDEQFF. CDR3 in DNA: TGCGCCAGCAGCTTGAGAACTAGCGGGCTCGATGAGCAGTTCTTC.

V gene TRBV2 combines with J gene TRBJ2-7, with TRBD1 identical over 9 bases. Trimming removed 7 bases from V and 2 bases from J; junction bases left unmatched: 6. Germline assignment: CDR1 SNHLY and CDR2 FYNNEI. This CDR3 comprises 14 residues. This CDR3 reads CASTIDRGAYEQYF. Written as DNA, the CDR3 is TGTGCCAGCACTATCGACAGGGGGGCCTACGAGCAGTACTTC. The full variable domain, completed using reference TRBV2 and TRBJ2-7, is EPEVTQTPSHQVTQMGQEVILRCVPISNHLYFYWYRQILGQKVEFLVSFYNNEISEKSEIFDDQFSVERPDGSNFTLKIRSTKLEDSAMYFCASTIDRGAYEQYFGPGTRLTVT.

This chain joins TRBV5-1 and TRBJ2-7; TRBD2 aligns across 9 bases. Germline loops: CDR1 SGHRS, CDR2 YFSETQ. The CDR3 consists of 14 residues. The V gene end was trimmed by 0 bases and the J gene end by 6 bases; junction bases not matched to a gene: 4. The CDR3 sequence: CASSLEAGLAEQYF. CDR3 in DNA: TGCGCCAGCAGCTTGGAGGCGGGACTAGCCGAGCAGTACTTC.

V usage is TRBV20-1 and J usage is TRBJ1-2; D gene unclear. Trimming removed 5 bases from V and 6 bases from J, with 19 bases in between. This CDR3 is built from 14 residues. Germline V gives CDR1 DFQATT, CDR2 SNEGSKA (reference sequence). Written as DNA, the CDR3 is TGCAGTGCTCGAGCCAGCCTGGGGAGGAATGGCTACACCTTC. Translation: CSARASLGRNGYTF.

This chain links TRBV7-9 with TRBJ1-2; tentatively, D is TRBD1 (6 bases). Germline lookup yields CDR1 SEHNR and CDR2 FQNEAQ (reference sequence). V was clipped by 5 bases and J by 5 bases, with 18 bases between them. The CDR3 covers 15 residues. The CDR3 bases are TGTGCCAGCAGCGTCCTGACAGGAGGCGGATATGGCTACACCTTC. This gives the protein CASSVLTGGGYGYTF.

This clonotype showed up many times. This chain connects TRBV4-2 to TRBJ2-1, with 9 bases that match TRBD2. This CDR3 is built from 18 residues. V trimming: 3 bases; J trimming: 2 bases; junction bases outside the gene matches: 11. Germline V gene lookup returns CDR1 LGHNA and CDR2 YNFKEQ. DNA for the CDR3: TGTGCCAGCAGCCATGCACAGACTAGCGGAGGGGCCTACAATGAGCAGTTCTTC. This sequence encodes CASSHAQTSGGAYNEQFF.

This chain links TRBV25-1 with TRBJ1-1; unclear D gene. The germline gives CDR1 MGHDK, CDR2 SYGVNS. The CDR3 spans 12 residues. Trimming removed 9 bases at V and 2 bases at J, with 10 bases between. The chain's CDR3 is CASRTSNTEAFF. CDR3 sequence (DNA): TGTGCCAGTAGAACCTCTAACACTGAAGCTTTCTTT.

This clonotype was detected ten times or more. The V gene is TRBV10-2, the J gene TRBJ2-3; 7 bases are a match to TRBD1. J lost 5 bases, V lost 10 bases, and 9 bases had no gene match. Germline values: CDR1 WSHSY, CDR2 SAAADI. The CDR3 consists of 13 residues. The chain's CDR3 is CATETGRGDTQYF. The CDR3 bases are TGCGCCACTGAGACAGGGCGCGGAGATACGCAGTATTTT.

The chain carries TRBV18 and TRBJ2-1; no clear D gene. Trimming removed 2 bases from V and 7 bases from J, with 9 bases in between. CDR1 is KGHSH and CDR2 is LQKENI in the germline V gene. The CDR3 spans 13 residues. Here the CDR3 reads CASSPISGNEQFF. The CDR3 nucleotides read TGTGCCAGCTCACCAATTTCCGGGAATGAGCAGTTCTTC.

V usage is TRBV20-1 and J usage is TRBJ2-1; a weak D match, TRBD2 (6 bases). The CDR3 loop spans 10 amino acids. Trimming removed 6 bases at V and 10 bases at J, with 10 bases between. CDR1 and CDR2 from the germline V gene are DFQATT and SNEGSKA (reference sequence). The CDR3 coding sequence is TGCAGTGCCCGAGGAGGGGAGCAGTTCTTC. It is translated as CSARGGEQFF.

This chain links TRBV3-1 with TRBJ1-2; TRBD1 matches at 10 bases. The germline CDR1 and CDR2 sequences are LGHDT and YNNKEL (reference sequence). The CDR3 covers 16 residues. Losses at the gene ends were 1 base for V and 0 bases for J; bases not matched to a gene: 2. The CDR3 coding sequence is TGTGCCAGCAGCCAAGGGGACAGGGGAACTAACTATGGCTACACCTTC. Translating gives CASSQGDRGTNYGYTF.